This record covers a single T cell receptor beta chain. Its antigen is not identified. The CDR3 runs 13 residues. The germline V and J ends were trimmed by 3 bases and 7 bases, with 13 bases remaining between them. Germline V gene lookup returns CDR1 MDHEN and CDR2 SYDVKM. Assay runs were performed at deep level. Sequenced by immunoSEQ multiplex PCR; TCRdb stores in-frame clones only, minus some. This table has about 1.1 million clones, around 78% appearing once. The data stem from a study of shared clonotypes between healthy human individuals. Participating donors were healthy, HIV-negative adults free of recent acute infections or vaccinations. General study results and limits: Memory subsets had estimated richness that was generally smaller than that of naive subsets.

Sequencing input: memory CD4+ T cells from PBMCs. Specified subset: CD45RA-negative fraction. This clonotype originated in a man aged 18-30 years in good health. Some clones in this sample may be carry-over from other donors' samples. The rearrangement links TRBV28 to TRBJ2-7; D is uncertain. The CDR3 region is CASSFGQVGEQYF. CDR3 DNA sequence: TGTGCCAGCAGTTTTGGGCAAGTAGGTGAGCAGTACTTC.